This TCR beta chain was profiled in a study of PD-1 and CTLA-4 blockade in melanoma. The germline gives CDR1 MNHEY, CDR2 SVGAGI. This CDR3 region has 15 residues. V lost 6 bases, J lost 3 bases, and 5 bases stayed unmatched. Sequencing was performed with immunoSEQ multiplex PCR; in TCRdb, only in-frame clones are kept and a portion is missing. The profile shows 20,000 to 25,000 clones, around 89% of them singletons. The TCR originated in a human donor with melanoma. Sequenced here: CD8+ T cells from peripheral blood, sampled before anti-PD-1 treatment. The gene calls are TRBV6-5 and TRBJ2-2; 9 bases agree with TRBD1. CDR3 sequence: CASRYRGQYTGELFF. CDR3 DNA: TGTGCCAGCAGATACAGGGGGCAGTACACCGGGGAGCTGTTTTTT.